These 11 T cell receptor beta chains originate from one sample sequenced in a study of blood T cells in healthy people across ages. Through a sample-barcoded 5' primer and a J-beta primer mix, a second PCR was run for roughly 6 to 12 cycles. TCRdb itself ran the 5' RACE reads through MiXCR, one entry per CDR3 protein. The table shows some 1.5 million distinct CDR3 sequences, with roughly 28% occurring only once. Sample: blood. The source is a woman in her thirties in good health.

The rearrangement uses TRBV6-5 and TRBJ1-1; D gene unclear. The germline gives CDR1 MNHEY, CDR2 SVGAGI. Trimming removed 0 bases from V and 0 bases from J, with 8 bases in between. The CDR3 length is 15 residues. CDR3 amino acids: CASSYSGWMNTEAFF. As DNA, the CDR3 is TGTGCCAGCAGTTACTCGGGGTGGATGAACACTGAAGCTTTCTTT.

In DNA, the CDR3 is TGTGCCAGCAGTGATCCGGGAAGAGGGTCCTACGAGCAGTACTTC. The encoded protein is CASSDPGRGSYEQYF. V usage is TRBV2 and J usage is TRBJ2-7; D is perhaps TRBD2 (5 bases). This CDR3 has 15 amino acids. V lost 3 bases and J lost 1, with 13 bases in between. The germline V gene has CDR1 SNHLY and CDR2 FYNNEI.

On this clonotype itself: A much larger clone differs from this one at a single base, so this may be a read error. CDR3 nucleotide sequence: TGTGCCAGCAACCGAGGGTGGGGCCCCAGCTCCTACGAGCAGTACTTC. This sequence encodes CASNRGWGPSSYEQYF. J is TRBJ2-7 and V is TRBV7-2, with D perhaps given as TRBD1 or TRBD2 (5 bases each). The CDR3 is 16 amino acids. The V gene lost 7 bases and the J gene lost 0 bases, with 19 bases spanning the gap. The V gene's germline CDR1 is SGHTA and CDR2 FQGNSA.

This clonotype was seen repeatedly, ten times or more. The chain couples TRBV7-9 to TRBJ2-3, with 7 bases that match TRBD2. The CDR3 is made up of 16 amino acids. From germline, CDR1 is SEHNR and CDR2 FQNEAQ (reference sequence). V shed 6 bases, J shed 0 bases, and the junction held 9 bases outside the gene matches. The CDR3 protein is CASRAGRGRSTDTQYF. The CDR3 DNA sequence: TGTGCCAGCAGAGCGGGGAGAGGGAGGAGCACAGATACGCAGTATTTT.

The rearrangement joins TRBV24-1 to TRBJ2-1, with 7 nucleotides matching TRBD1. V trimming: 4 bases; J trimming: 8 bases; junction bases outside the gene matches: 1. This CDR3 is built from 12 residues. The germline gives CDR1 KGHDR, CDR2 SFDVKD. The CDR3 sequence is CATSEGGDEQFF. In DNA, the CDR3 is TGTGCCACCAGTGAAGGGGGCGATGAGCAGTTCTTC.

The table lists this clonotype with a few counts. The rearrangement uses TRBV5-1 and TRBJ2-3; 7 nucleotides match TRBD1. The V gene's germline CDR1 is SGHRS and CDR2 YFSETQ. V trimming: 6 bases; J trimming: 2 bases; junction bases outside the gene matches: 6. CDR3 length: 14 amino acids. The CDR3: CASTWDSTTDTQYF. The CDR3 region has the DNA TGCGCCAGCACTTGGGACAGTACCACAGATACGCAGTATTTT.

This clonotype was picked up many times. V and J are TRBV5-1 and TRBJ2-1, with D unresolved. Germline V gene lookup returns CDR1 SGHRS and CDR2 YFSETQ. CDR3 length: 14 residues. V lost 2 bases and J 8 bases, leaving 14 bases between the germline ends. Here the CDR3 DNA reads TGCGCCAGCAGCTTTGGTGGGTCAGTGGATGAGCAGTTCTTC. Translated, it gives CASSFGGSVDEQFF.

V is TRBV27 and J is TRBJ1-2; D might be TRBD1 (6 bases). The CDR3 is 13 residues long. The V end lost 3 bases, the J end lost 8 bases, and 13 bases lay between the germline ends. Germline CDR1 and CDR2: MNHEY and SMNVEV (reference sequence). The CDR3 region has the DNA TGTGCCAGCAGTTTTACAGGGTTCGACGGCTACACCTTC. Protein sequence: CASSFTGFDGYTF.

The chain recombines TRBV9 with TRBJ1-1; D not certain. The CDR3 contains 13 residues. Trimming removed 3 bases at V and 2 bases at J, with 8 bases between. The germline CDR1 and CDR2 sequences are SGDLS and YYNGEE. The CDR3 sequence: CASSAGFNTEAFF. CDR3 nucleotides: TGTGCCAGCAGCGCCGGGTTCAACACTGAAGCTTTCTTT.

The chain combines TRBV6-2 or TRBV6-3 with TRBJ2-1; D might be TRBD1 (5 bases). Germline-derived CDR1 and CDR2 are MNHEY and SVGEGT. This CDR3 has 14 amino acids. Trimming cost V 6 bases and J 13 bases, with 22 bases left between them. The chain's CDR3 is CASRTSSRGETQFF. In DNA, the CDR3 is TGTGCCAGCAGGACCTCCTCAAGGGGCGAGACCCAGTTCTTC.

This clonotype was detected only a few times. The chain links TRBV5-1 to TRBJ2-1; 8 bases agree with TRBD2. This CDR3 has 16 amino acids. The junction had 8 bases not matched to a gene; V was cut back by 4 bases and J by 2 bases. Germline loops: CDR1 SGHRS, CDR2 YFSETQ. CDR3 in DNA: TGCGCCAGCAGCGCGGCCGGGGGGGGGCCCTACAATGAGCAGTTCTTC. Translating gives CASSAAGGGPYNEQFF.